This T cell receptor (beta chain) was identified during a study of siplizumab effects on memory and regulatory T cells. The repertoire was sequenced with immunoSEQ multiplex PCR; TCRdb's copy has only in-frame clones and lacks some. This table holds over 85,000 clones, 93% found once. Notes on this clone: As yet, its antigen is unknown.

Overall study results and limits: Naive T cells, seemingly more diverse than memory cells, seemed major alloresponse contributors. Significantly reduced by siplizumab was the cumulative frequency of alloreactive sequences, namely those traceable to unstimulated CD4+ memory cells. Neither a naive nor a memory phenotype was assignable to roughly 75-96% of proliferating CD4+ or CD8+ clones.

The receptor's source is a human donor in good health. The source material was CD8+ T cells sorted from blood.

The CDR3 DNA reads TGCAGCGGGAGGACTAGCGGGGAAAATGAGCAGTTCTTC. Residues: CSGRTSGENEQFF. The chain carries TRBV29-1 and TRBJ2-1; 12 bases agree with TRBD2. In germline, CDR1 is SQVTM, CDR2 ANQGSEA. The CDR3 extends over 13 amino acids. V lost 7 bases and J lost 7; bases outside the gene matches: 5.